This T cell receptor (beta chain) was sequenced during a study of high-grade serous ovarian cancer treatment subgroups. The wider study: Each sample yielded on average about 7,000 unique TCR beta rearrangements from approximately 13,000 reads. Regarding the study as a whole: Same-patient tumor repertoires overlapped at roughly 0.095 to 0.79; different patients barely overlapped. Only CDR3 was analyzed; CDR1 and CDR2 were not.

Produced via immunoSEQ multiplex PCR; TCRdb's table is partial and in-frame only. The sample shows roughly 5,300 clones, under 80% of them seen only once. CDR1 SGHVS and CDR2 FNYEAQ come from the germline V gene. V dropped 0 bases and J dropped 4; count of bases not matched to a gene: 4. The CDR3 spans 16 residues. A word on this clone: Its antigen is as yet unknown.

Tumor tissue was taken before any definitive surgery or chemotherapy was given. The chain recombines TRBV7-6 with TRBJ2-3, with 10 nucleotides matching TRBD1. Input material: tumor tissue. This sequence originates from a human patient with high-grade serous ovarian cancer. DNA of the CDR3: TGTGCCAGCAGCTTAGCCGGGACAGGGGTTGCAGATACGCAGTATTTT. Residues: CASSLAGTGVADTQYF.